This T cell receptor beta chain derives from a study of CD8 T cells in Susac syndrome. Study-level results: The study recognized that the number of individuals in its TCR sequencing and HLA analysis was relatively small.

With regard to this clonotype: Its antigen is unknown.

Included as multiple sclerosis controls were treatment-naive patients who had stable or active relapsing-remitting disease. It was with random hexamers that 0.5 to 1 ug RNA was reverse transcribed. MiXCR, applied by TCRdb to the immunoSEQ multiplex PCR reads, yields one record per CDR3 protein. Altogether about 400,000 distinct CDR3 sequences are present, roughly 85% being singletons, with the ten largest covering under 0.15%. Germline CDR1 LGHDT, CDR2 YNNKEL (reference sequence). V dropped 5 bases and J dropped 1 base, with 5 bases sitting between them. The CDR3 spans 12 residues. Sequencing input: CD8+ T cells from PBMCs. This clonotype originated in a human donor with multiple sclerosis. V gene TRBV3-1 combines with J gene TRBJ2-5, with D unclear. DNA of the CDR3: TGTGCCAGCAGCGGAACCCAAGAGACCCAGTACTTC. The encoded protein is CASSGTQETQYF.